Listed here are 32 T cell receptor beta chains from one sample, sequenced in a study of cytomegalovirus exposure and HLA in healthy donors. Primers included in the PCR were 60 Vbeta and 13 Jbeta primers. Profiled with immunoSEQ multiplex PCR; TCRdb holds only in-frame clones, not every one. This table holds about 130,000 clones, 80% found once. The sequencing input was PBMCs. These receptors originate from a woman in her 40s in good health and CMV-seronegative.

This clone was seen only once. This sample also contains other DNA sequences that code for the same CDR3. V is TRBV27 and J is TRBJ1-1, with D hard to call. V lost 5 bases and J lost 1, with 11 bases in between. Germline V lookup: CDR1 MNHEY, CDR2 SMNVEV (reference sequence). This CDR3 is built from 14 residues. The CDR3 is CASSLLAGNTEAFF. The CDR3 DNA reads TGTGCCAGCAGTCTTTTAGCGGGGAACACTGAAGCTTTCTTT.

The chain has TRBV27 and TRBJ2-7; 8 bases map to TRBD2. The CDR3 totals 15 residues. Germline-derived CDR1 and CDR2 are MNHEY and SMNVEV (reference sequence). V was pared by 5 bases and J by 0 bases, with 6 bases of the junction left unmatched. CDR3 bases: TGTGCCAGCAGTCTCGCGGGAGGTAGCTCCTACGAGCAGTACTTC. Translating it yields CASSLAGGSSYEQYF.

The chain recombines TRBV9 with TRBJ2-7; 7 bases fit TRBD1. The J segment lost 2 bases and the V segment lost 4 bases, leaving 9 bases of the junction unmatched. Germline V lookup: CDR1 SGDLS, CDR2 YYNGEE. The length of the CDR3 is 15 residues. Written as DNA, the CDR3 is TGTGCCAGCAGCCCCCTGGGGACAGCCGCCTACGAGCAGTACTTC. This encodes CASSPLGTAAYEQYF.

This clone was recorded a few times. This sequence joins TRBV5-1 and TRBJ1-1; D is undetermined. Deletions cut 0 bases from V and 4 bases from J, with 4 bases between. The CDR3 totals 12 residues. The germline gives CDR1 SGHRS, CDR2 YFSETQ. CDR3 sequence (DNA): TGCGCCAGCAGCTTGGGGGCCACTGAAGCTTTCTTT. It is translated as CASSLGATEAFF.

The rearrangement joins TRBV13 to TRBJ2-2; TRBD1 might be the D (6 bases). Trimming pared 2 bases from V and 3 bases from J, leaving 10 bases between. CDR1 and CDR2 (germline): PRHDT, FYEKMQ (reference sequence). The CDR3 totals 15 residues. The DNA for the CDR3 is TGTGCCAGCAGCTTATACAGGGAAGACACCGGGGAGCTGTTTTTT. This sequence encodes CASSLYREDTGELFF.

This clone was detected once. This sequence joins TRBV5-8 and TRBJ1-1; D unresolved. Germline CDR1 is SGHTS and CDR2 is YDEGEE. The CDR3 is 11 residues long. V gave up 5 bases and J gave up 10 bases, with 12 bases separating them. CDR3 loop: CASSSGRSAFF. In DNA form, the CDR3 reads TGTGCCAGCAGTTCAGGCCGTTCAGCTTTCTTT.

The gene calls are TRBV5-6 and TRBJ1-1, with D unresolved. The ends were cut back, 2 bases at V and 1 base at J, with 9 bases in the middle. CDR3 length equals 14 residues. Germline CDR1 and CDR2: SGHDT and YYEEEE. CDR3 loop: CASSLVYTNTEAFF. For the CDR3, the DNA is TGTGCCAGCAGCTTAGTATACACGAACACTGAAGCTTTCTTT. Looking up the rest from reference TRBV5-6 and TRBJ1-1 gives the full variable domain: DAGVTQSPTHLIKTRGQQVTLRCSPKSGHDTVSWYQQALGQGPQFIFQYYEEEERQRGNFPDRFSGHQFPNYSSELNVNALLLGDSALYLCASSLVYTNTEAFFGQGTRLTVV.

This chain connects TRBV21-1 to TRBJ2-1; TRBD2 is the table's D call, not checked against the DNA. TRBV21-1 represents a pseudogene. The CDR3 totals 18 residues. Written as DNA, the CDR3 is TGTGCCAGCAGCGGCCGCAAGACTAGCGGGGACCCTTACAATGAGCAGTTCTTC. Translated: CASSGRKTSGDPYNEQFF.

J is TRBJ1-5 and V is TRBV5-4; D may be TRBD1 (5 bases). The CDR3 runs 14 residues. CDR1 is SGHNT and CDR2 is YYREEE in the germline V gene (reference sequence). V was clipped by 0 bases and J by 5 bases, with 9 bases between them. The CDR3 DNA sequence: TGTGCCAGCAGCTTGGCAGGGTCTCATCAGCCCCAGCATTTT. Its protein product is CASSLAGSHQPQHF. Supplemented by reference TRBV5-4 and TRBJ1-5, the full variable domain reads ETGVTQSPTHLIKTRGQQVTLRCSSQSGHNTVSWYQQALGQGPQFIFQYYREEENGRGNFPPRFSGLQFPNYSSELNVNALELDDSALYLCASSLAGSHQPQHFGDGTRLSIL.

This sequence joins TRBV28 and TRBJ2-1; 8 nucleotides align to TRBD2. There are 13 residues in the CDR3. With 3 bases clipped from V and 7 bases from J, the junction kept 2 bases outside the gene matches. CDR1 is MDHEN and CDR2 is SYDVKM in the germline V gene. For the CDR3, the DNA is TGTGCCAGCAGTTTCGGGGGGGATAATGAGCAGTTCTTC. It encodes CASSFGGDNEQFF.

The CDR3 sequence: CASMSLGSGSGELFF. In nucleotides, the CDR3 is TGTGCCAGCATGTCTCTCGGTTCCGGGTCCGGGGAGCTGTTTTTT. The chain uses TRBV25-1 and TRBJ2-2; D is ambiguous. Germline lookup yields CDR1 MGHDK and CDR2 SYGVNS. The CDR3 extends over 15 amino acids. V dropped 7 bases and J dropped 6 bases, with 18 bases sitting between them.

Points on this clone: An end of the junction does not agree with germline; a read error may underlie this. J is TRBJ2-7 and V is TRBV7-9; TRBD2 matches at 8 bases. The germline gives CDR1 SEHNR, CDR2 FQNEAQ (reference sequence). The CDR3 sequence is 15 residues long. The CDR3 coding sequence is TGTTCCAGCAGCCCGCCCGGGAGGGGGGTTCACGAGCAGTACTTC. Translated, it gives CSSSPPGRGVHEQYF. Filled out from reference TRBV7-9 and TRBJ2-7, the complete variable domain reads DTGVSQNPRHKITKRGQNVTFRCDPISEHNRLYWYRQTLGQGPEFLTYFQNEAQLEKSRLLSDRFSAERPKGSFSTLEIQRTEQGDSAMYLCSSSPPGRGVHEQYFGPGTRLTVT.

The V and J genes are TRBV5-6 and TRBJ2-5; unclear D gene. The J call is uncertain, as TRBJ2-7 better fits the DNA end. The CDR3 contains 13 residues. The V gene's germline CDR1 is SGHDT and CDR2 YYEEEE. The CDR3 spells CASSLPESYEQYF. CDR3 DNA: TGTGCCAGCAGCTTGCCCGAGTCCTACGAGCAGTACTTC.

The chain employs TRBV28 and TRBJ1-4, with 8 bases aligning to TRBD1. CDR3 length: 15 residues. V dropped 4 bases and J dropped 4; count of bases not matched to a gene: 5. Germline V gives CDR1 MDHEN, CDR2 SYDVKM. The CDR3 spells CASSSTGGVNEKLFF. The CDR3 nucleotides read TGTGCCAGCAGTTCCACAGGGGGAGTTAATGAAAAACTGTTTTTT.

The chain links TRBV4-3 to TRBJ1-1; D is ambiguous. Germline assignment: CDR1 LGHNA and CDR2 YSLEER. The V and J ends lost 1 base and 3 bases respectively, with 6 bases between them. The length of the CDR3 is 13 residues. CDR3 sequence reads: CASSQGRDTEAFF. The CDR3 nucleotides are TGCGCCAGCAGCCAAGGACGGGACACTGAAGCTTTCTTT.

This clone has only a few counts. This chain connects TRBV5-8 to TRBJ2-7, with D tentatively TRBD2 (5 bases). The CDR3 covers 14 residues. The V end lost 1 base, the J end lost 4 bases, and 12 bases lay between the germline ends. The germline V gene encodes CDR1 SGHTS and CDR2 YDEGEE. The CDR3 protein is CASSLRWGAYEQYF. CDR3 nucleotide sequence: TGTGCCAGCAGCTTGCGTTGGGGAGCGTACGAGCAGTACTTC.

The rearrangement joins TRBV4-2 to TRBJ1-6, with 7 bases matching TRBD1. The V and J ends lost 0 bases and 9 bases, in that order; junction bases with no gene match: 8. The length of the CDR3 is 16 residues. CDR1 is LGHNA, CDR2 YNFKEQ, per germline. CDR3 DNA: TGTGCCAGCAGCCAAGATCTTGAGGGGGCCGTTTCACCCCTCCACTTT. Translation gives CASSQDLEGAVSPLHF.

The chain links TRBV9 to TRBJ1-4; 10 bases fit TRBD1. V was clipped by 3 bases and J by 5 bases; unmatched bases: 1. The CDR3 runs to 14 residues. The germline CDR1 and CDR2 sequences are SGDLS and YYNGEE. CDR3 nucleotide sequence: TGTGCCAGCAGCGAGGGACAGGGGAATGAAAAACTGTTTTTT. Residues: CASSEGQGNEKLFF.

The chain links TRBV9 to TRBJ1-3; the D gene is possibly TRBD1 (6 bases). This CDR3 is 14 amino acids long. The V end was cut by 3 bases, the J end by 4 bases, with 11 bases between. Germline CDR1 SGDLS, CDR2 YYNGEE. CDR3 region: CASSGRGPGNTIYF. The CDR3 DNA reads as TGTGCCAGCAGCGGCAGGGGACCCGGAAACACCATATATTTT.

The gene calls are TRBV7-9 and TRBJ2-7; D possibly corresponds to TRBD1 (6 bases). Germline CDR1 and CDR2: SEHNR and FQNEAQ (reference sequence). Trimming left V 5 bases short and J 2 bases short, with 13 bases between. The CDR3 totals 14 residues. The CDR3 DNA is TGTGCCAGCAGCAGCAGGGGTTTCCCCTACGAGCAGTACTTC. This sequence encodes CASSSRGFPYEQYF.

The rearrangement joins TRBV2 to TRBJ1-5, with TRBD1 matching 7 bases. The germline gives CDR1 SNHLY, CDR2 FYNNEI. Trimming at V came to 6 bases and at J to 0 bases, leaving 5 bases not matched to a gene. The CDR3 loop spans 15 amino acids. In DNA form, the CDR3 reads TGTGCCAGCAGGGCTAGGACAGGTAGCAATCAGCCCCAGCATTTT. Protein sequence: CASRARTGSNQPQHF.

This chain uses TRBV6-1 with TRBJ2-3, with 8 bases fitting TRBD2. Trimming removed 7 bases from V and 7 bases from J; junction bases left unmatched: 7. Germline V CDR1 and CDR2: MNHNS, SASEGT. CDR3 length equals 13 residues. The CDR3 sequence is CASTDGGAHTQYF. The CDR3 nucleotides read TGTGCCAGCACCGACGGGGGGGCACATACGCAGTATTTT.

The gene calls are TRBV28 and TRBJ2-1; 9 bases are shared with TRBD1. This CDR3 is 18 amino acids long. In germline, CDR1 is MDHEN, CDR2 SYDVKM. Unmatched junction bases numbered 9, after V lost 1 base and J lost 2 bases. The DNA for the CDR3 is TGTGCCAGCAGTTTATCCCAAACCGGGACAGGGACCTACAATGAGCAGTTCTTC. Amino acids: CASSLSQTGTGTYNEQFF.

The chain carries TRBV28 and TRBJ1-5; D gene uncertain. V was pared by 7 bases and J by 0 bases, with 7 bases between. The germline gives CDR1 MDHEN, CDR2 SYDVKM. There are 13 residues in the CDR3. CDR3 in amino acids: CASNLYSNQPQHF. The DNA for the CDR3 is TGTGCCAGCAATTTGTATAGCAATCAGCCCCAGCATTTT.

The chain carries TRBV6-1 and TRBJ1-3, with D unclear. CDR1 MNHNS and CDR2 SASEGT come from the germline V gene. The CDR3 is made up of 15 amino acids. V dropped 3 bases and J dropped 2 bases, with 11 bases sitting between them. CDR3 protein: CASSDSAYTGNTIYF. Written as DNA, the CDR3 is TGTGCCAGCAGTGACTCCGCCTATACTGGAAACACCATATATTTT.

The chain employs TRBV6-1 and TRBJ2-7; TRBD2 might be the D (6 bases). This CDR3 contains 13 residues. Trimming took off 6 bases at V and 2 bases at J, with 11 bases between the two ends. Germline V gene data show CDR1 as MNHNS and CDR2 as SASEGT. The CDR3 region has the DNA TGTGCCAGCAGGGCGGGACTGCCCTACGAGCAGTACTTC. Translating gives CASRAGLPYEQYF.

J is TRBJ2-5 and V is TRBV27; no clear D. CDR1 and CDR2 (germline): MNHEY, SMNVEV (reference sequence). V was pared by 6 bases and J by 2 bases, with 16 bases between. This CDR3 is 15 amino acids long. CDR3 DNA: TGTGCCAGCAGACCCCGAGGTAGTTTACAAGAGACCCAGTACTTC. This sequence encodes CASRPRGSLQETQYF.

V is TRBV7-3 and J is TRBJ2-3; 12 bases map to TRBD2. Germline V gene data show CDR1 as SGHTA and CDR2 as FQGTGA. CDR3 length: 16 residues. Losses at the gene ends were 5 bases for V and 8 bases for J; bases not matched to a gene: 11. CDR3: CASSPALAGGPSTQYF. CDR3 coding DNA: TGTGCCAGCAGCCCCGCACTAGCGGGGGGCCCATCTACGCAGTATTTT.

The CDR3, as DNA: TGTGCCAGCAGTGAGTTCCTCAACTATGGCTACACCTTC. Its protein product is CASSEFLNYGYTF. This chain connects TRBV25-1 to TRBJ1-2; D is uncertain. With 3 bases removed from V and 2 bases from J, the gap between germline ends came to 7 bases. CDR1 is MGHDK and CDR2 is SYGVNS in the germline V gene. This CDR3 has 13 residues.

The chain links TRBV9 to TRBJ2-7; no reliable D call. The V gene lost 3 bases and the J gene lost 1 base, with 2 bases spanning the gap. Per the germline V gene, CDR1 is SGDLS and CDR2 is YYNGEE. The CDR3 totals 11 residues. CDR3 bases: TGTGCCAGCAGCGCTTCCTACGAGCAGTACTTC. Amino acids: CASSASYEQYF.

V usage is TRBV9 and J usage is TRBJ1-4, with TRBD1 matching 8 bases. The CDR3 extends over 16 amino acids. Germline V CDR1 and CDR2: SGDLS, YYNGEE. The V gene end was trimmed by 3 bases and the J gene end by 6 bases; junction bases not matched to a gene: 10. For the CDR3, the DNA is TGTGCCAGCAGCGCGAGGGGGGGACAGGACCATGAAAAACTGTTTTTT. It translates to CASSARGGQDHEKLFF.

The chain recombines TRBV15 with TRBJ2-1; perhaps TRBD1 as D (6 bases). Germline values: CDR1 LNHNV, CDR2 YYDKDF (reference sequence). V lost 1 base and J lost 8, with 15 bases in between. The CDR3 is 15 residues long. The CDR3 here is CATSRGQVQSDEQFF. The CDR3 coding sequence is TGTGCCACCAGCAGAGGACAGGTTCAATCGGATGAGCAGTTCTTC.